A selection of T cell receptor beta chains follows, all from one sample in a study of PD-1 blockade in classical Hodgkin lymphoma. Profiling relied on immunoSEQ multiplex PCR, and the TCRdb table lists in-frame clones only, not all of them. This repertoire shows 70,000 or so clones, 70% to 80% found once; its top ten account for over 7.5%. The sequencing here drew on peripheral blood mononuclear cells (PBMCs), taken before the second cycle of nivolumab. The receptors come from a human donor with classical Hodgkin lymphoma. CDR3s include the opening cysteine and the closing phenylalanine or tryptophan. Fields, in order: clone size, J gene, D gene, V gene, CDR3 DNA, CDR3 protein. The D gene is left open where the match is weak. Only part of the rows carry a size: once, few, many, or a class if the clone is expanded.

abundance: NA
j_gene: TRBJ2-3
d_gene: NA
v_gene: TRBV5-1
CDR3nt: TGCGCCAGCAGCTTGGAGCCTGGGTCAGCTAGCACAGATACGCAGTATTTT
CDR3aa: CASSLEPGSASTDTQYF

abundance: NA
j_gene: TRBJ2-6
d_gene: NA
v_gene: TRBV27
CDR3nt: TGTGCCAGCAGTTTAAACAGGCCCTCTGGGGCCAACGTCCTGACTTTC
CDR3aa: CASSLNRPSGANVLTF

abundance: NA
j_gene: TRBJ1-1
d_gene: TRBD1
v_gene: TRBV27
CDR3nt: TGTGCCAGCAGTTTCCTAGGGGGCCCATCGAGGGCTTTCTTT
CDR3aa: CASSFLGGPSRAFF

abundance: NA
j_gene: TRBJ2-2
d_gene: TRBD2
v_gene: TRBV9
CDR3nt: TGTGCCAGCAGCGCGACTAGCTACACCGGGGAGCTGTTTTTT
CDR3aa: CASSATSYTGELFF

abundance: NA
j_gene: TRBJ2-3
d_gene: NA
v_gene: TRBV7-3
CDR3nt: TGTGCCAGCAGCTTAGTAGGGGGACCTAGCACAGATACGCAGTATTTT
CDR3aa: CASSLVGGPSTDTQYF

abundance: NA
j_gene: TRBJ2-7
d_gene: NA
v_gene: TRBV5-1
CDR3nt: TGCGCCAGCAGCACTCAGGGGTTCAGGGCCTACGAGCAGTACTTC
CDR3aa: CASSTQGFRAYEQYF

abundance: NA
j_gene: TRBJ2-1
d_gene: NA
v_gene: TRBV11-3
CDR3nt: TGTGCCAGCAGCTCGGACGGGTACAATGAGCAGTTCTTC
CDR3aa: CASSSDGYNEQFF

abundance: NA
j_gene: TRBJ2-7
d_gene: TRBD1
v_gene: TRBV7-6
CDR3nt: TGTGCCAGCAGCATTGACAGGGGGGCCTACGAGCAGTACTTC
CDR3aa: CASSIDRGAYEQYF

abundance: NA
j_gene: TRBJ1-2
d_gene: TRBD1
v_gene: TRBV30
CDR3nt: TGTGCCCGAACCGGGACAGGGGTCGGCTACACCTTC
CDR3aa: CARTGTGVGYTF

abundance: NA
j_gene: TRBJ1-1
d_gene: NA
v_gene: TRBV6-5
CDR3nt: TGTGCCAGCAGCCGCCCCAGCACTGAAGCTTTCTTT
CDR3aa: CASSRPSTEAFF

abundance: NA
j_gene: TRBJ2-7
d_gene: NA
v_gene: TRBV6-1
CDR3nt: TGTGCCAGCAGTGTTTTTCCGGACGAGCAGTACTTC
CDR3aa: CASSVFPDEQYF

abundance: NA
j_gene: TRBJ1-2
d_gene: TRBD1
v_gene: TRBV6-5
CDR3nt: TGTGCCAGCAGTCAGGGGACAGGGTTAGGCTACACCTTC
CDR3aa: CASSQGTGLGYTF

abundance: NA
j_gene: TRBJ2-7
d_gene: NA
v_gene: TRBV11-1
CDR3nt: TGTGCCAGCAGCTCCTCGACAGCTACCTACGAGCAGTACTTC
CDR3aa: CASSSSTATYEQYF

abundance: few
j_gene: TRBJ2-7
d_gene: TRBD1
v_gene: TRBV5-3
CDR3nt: TGTGCCAGAAGCTTCAGGGGGCGGTTTAAATACGAGCAGTACTTC
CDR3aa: CARSFRGRFKYEQYF

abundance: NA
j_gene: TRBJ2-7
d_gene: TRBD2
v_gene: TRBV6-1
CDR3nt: TGTGCCAGCAGTGAGCCCTCCGGCGGGGGGCTTGGGGCCGAGCAGTACTTC
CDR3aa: CASSEPSGGGLGAEQYF

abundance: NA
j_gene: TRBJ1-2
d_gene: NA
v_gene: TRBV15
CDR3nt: TGTGCCACCAGCACTAGCTTCGATGGCTACACCTTC
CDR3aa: CATSTSFDGYTF

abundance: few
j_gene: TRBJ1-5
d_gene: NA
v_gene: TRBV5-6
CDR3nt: TGTGCCAGCAGCTTCGGGGGGGCTGGCAATCAGCCCCAGCATTTT
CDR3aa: CASSFGGAGNQPQHF

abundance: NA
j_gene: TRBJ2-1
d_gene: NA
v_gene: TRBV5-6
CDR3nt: TGTGCCAGCAGCTTGGAACAGATCTACAATGAGCAGTTCTTC
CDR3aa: CASSLEQIYNEQFF

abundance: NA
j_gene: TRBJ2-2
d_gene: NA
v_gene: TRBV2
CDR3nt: TGTGCCAGCTCTATGCAGGGGAGCACCGGGGAGCTGTTTTTT
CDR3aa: CASSMQGSTGELFF

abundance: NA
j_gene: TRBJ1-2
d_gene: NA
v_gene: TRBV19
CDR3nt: TGTGCCAGTAGCACCGGCGGGGCCTATGGCTACACCTTC
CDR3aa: CASSTGGAYGYTF